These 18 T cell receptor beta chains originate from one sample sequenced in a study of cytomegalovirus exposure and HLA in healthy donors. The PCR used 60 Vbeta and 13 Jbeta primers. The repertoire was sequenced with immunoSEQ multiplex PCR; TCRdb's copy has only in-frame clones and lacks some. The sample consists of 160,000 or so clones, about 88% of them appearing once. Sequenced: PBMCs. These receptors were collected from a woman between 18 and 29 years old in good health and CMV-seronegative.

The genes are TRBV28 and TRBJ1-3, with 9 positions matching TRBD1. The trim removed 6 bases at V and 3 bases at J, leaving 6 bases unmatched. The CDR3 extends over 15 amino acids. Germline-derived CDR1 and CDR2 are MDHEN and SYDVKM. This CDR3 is CASRLGQGIGNTIYF. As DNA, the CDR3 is TGTGCCAGCAGGCTGGGACAGGGCATTGGAAACACCATATATTTT. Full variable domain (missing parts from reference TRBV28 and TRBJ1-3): DVKVTQSSRYLVKRTGEKVFLECVQDMDHENMFWYRQDPGLGLRLIYFSYDVKMKEKGDIPEGYSVSREKKERFSLILESASTNQTSMYLCASRLGQGIGNTIYFGEGSWLTVV.

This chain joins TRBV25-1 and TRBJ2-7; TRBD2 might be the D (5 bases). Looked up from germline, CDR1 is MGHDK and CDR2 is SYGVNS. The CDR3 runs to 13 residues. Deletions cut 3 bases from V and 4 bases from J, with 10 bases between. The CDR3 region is CASSERVLYEQYF. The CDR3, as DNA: TGTGCCAGCAGTGAGAGGGTTCTTTACGAGCAGTACTTC.

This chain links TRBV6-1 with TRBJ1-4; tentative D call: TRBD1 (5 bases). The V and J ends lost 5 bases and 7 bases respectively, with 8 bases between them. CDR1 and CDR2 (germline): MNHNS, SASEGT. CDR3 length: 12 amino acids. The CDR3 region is CASSWRGEKLFF. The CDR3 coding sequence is TGTGCCAGCAGTTGGAGGGGTGAAAAACTGTTTTTT.

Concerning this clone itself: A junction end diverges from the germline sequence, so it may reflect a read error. In nucleotides, the CDR3 is TGTTCCAGCAGTTCTATCTCCGGACAGGGTGGATCTGGCTACACCTTC. Translated, it gives CSSSSISGQGGSGYTF. The chain is built from TRBV7-9 and TRBJ1-2; 8 nucleotides line up with TRBD1. CDR1 and CDR2 from the germline V gene are SEHNR and FQNEAQ (reference sequence). The CDR3 length is 16 residues.

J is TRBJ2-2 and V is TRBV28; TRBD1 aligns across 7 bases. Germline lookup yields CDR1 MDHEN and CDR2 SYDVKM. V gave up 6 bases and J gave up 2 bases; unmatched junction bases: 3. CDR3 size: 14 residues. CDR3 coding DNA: TGTGCCAGCAGCAGACAGGGAAACACCGGGGAGCTGTTTTTT. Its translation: CASSRQGNTGELFF.

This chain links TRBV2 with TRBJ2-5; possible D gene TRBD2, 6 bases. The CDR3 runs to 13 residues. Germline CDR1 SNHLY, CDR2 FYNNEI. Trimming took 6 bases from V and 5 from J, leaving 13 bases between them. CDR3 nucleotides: TGTGCCAGCAGCCGAGGACTAATTGAGACCCAGTACTTC. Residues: CASSRGLIETQYF.

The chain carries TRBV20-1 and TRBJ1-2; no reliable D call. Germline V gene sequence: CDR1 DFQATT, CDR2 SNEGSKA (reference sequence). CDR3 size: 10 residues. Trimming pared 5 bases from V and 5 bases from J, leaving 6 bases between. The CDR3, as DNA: TGCAGTGCTCCTCTATATGGCTACACCTTC. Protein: CSAPLYGYTF.

DNA of the CDR3: TGTGCCAGCAGTTTTAGGACAAACGAGCAGTACTTC. It specifies CASSFRTNEQYF. The V gene is TRBV28, the J gene TRBJ2-7, with a weak D call TRBD1 (5 bases). The CDR3 is 12 amino acids. Germline V gene lookup returns CDR1 MDHEN and CDR2 SYDVKM. V shed 3 bases and J shed 5 bases, with 8 bases lying between them.

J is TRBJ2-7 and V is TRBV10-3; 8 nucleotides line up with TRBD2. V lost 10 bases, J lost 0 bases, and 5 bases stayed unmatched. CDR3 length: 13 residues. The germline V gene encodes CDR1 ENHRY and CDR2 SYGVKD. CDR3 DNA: TGTGCCACCTTAGCGGGAACCTCCTACGAGCAGTACTTC. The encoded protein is CATLAGTSYEQYF.

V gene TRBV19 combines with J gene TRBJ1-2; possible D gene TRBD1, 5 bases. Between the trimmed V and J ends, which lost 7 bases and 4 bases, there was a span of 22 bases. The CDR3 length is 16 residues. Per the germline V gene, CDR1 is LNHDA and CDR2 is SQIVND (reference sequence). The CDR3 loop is CASTLQTGTPPYGYTF. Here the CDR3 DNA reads TGTGCCAGTACCCTACAAACCGGGACTCCTCCCTATGGCTACACCTTC.

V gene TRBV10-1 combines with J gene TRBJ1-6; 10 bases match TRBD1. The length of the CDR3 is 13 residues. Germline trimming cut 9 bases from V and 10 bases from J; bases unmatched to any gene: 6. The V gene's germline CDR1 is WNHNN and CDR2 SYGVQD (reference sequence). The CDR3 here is CARDRGLESPLHF. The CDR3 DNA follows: TGCGCCAGAGACAGGGGGCTGGAATCACCCCTCCACTTT.

CDR3 loop: CASSPGGARGTDTQYF. The DNA for the CDR3 is TGTGCCAGCAGCCCCGGGGGAGCTCGTGGCACAGATACGCAGTATTTT. The chain joins TRBV5-4 to TRBJ2-3, with D tentatively TRBD2 (6 bases). Germline CDR1 is SGHNT and CDR2 is YYREEE (reference sequence). The CDR3 has 16 residues. Trimming took 4 bases from V and 1 from J, leaving 16 bases between them.

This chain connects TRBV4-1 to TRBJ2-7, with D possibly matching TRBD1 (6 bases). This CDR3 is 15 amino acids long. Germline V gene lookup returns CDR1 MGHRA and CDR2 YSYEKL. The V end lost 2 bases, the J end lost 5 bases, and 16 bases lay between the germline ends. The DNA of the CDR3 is TGCGCCAGCAGCCAACGACAGGCTAGAGGTGACGAGCAGTACTTC. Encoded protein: CASSQRQARGDEQYF.

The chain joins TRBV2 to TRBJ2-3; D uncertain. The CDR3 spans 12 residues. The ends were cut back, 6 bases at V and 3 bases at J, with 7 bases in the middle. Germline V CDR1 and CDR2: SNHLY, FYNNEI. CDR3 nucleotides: TGTGCCAGCAGAGAGGAGACAGATACGCAGTATTTT. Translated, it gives CASREETDTQYF.

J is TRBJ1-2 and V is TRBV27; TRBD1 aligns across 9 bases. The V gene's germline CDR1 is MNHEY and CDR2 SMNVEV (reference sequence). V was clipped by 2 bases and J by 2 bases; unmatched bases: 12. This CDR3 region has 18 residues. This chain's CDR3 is CASSLRPPIQGANYGYTF. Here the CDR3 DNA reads TGTGCCAGCAGTTTAAGGCCCCCTATACAGGGGGCAAACTATGGCTACACCTTC.

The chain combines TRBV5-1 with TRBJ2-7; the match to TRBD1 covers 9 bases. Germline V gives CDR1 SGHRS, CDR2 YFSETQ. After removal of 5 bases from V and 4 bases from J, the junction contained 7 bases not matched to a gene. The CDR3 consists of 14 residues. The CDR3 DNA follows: TGCGCCAGCAGGGAACCGGGACAGGGTTACGAGCAGTACTTC. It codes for CASREPGQGYEQYF.

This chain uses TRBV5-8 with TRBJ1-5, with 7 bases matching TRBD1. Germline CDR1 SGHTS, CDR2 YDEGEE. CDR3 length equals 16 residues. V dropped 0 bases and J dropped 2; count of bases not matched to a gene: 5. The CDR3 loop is CASSLAQGVRNQPQHF. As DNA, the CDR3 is TGTGCCAGCAGCTTGGCCCAGGGGGTGCGCAATCAGCCCCAGCATTTT.

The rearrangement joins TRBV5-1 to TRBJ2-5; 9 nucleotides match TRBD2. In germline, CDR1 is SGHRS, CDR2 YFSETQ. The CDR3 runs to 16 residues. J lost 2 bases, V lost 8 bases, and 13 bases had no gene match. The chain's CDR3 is CASKNPNSGGQETQYF. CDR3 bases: TGCGCCAGTAAAAACCCAAATAGCGGGGGACAAGAGACCCAGTACTTC. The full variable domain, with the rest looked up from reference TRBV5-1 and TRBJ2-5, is KAGVTQTPRYLIKTRGQQVTLSCSPISGHRSVSWYQQTPGQGLQFLFEYFSETQRNKGNFPGRFSGRQFSNSRSEMNVSTLELGDSALYLCASKNPNSGGQETQYFGPGTRLLVL.